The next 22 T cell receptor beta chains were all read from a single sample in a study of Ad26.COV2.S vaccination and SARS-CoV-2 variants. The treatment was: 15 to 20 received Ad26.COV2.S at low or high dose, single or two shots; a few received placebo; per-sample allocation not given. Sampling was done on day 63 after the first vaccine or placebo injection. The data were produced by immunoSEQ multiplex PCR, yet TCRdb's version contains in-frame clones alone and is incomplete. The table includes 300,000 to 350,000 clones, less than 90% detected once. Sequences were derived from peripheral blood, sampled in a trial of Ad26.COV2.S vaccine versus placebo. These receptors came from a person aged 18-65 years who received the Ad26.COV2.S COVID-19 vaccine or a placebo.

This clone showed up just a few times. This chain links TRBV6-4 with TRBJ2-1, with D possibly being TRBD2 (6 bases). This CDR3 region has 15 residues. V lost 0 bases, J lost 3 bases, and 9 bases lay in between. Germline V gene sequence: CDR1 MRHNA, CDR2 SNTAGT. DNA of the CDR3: TGTGCCAGCAGTGACTCGGTGGGGGGCTACAATGAGCAGTTCTTC. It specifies CASSDSVGGYNEQFF.

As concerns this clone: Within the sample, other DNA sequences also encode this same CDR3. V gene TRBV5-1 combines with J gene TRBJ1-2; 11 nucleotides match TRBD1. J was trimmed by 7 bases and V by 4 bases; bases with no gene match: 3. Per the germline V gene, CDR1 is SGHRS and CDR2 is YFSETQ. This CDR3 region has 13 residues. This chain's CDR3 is CASSLGTGGGYTF. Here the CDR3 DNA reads TGCGCCAGCAGCCTTGGGACAGGGGGTGGCTACACCTTC.

The CDR3 protein is CASSLAQTNNEQFF. The CDR3 region has the DNA TGTGCCAGCAGCTTGGCCCAAACTAACAATGAGCAGTTCTTC. This chain joins TRBV5-4 and TRBJ2-1; D unclear. The germline CDR1 and CDR2 sequences are SGHNT and YYREEE (reference sequence). Trimming took off 0 bases at V and 5 bases at J, with 9 bases between the two ends. The CDR3 has 14 residues. Drawing the rest from reference TRBV5-4 and TRBJ2-1, the complete variable domain is ETGVTQSPTHLIKTRGQQVTLRCSSQSGHNTVSWYQQALGQGPQFIFQYYREEENGRGNFPPRFSGLQFPNYSSELNVNALELDDSALYLCASSLAQTNNEQFFGPGTRLTVL.

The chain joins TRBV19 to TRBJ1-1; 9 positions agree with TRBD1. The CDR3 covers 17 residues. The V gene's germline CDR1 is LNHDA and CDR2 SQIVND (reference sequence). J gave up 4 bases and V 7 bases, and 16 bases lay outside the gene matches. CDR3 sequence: CASNLYRTGDRRTEAFF. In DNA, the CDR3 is TGTGCCAGTAACCTTTACCGGACAGGGGATAGACGCACTGAAGCTTTCTTT.

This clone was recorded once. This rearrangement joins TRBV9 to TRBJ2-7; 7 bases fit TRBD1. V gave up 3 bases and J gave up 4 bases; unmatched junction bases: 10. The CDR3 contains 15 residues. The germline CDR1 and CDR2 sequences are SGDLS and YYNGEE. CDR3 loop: CASSAPGQQPYEQYF. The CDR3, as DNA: TGTGCCAGCAGCGCACCGGGACAGCAGCCTTACGAGCAGTACTTC.

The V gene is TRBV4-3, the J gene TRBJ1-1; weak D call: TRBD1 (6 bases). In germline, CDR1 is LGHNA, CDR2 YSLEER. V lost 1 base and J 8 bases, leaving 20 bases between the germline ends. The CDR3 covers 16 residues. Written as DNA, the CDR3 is TGCGCCAGCAGCCAAGTGGGGGTAGGGGGGGCCCGGGAAGCTTTCTTT. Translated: CASSQVGVGGAREAFF.

The CDR3: CASSFSTHGYTF. The CDR3 DNA sequence: TGTGCCAGCAGTTTCTCGACGCATGGCTACACCTTC. The V and J genes are TRBV28 and TRBJ1-2; D is undetermined. The CDR3 spans 12 residues. Between the trimmed V and J ends, which lost 3 bases and 6 bases, there was a span of 8 bases. Germline V CDR1 and CDR2: MDHEN, SYDVKM.

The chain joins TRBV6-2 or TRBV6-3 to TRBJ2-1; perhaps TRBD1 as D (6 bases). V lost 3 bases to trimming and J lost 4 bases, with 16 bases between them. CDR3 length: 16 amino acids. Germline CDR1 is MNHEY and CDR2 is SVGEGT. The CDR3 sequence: CASSYTEPQGYNEQFF. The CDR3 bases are TGTGCCAGCAGTTATACGGAACCCCAGGGGTACAATGAGCAGTTCTTC.

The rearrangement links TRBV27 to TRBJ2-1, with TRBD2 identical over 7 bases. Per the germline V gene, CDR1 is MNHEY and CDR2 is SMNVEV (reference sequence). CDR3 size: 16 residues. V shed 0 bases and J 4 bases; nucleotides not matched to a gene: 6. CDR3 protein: CASSLSLADQYNEQFF. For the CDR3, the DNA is TGTGCCAGCAGTTTATCCCTAGCGGATCAGTACAATGAGCAGTTCTTC.

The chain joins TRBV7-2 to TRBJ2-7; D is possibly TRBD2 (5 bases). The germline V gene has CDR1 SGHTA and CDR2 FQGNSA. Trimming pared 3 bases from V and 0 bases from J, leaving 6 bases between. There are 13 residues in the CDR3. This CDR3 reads CASSFTSSYEQYF. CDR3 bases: TGTGCCAGCAGCTTCACTAGCTCCTACGAGCAGTACTTC.

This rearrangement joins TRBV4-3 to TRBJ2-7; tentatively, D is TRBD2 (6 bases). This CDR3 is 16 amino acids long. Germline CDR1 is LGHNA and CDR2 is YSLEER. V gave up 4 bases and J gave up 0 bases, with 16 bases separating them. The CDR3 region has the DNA TGCGCCAGCAGCCGCAGTTCGGGGGAGGCCTCCTACGAGCAGTACTTC. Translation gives CASSRSSGEASYEQYF.

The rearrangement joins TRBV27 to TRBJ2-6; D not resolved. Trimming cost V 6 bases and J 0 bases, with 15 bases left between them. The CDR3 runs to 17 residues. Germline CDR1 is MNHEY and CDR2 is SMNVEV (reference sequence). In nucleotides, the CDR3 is TGTGCCAGCAGAGCGACGGCGGTACTCTCTGGGGCCAACGTCCTGACTTTC. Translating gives CASRATAVLSGANVLTF.

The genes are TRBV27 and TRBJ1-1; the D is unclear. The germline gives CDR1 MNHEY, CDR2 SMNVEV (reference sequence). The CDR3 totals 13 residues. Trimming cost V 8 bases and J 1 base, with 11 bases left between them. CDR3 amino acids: CASGWTGNTEAFF. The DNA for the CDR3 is TGTGCCAGCGGTTGGACGGGGAACACTGAAGCTTTCTTT.

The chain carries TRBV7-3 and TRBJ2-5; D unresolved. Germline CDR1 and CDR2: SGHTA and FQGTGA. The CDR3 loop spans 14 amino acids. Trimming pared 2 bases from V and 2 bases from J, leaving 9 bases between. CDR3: CASSLSATQETQYF. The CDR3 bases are TGTGCCAGCAGCTTATCGGCTACACAAGAGACCCAGTACTTC.

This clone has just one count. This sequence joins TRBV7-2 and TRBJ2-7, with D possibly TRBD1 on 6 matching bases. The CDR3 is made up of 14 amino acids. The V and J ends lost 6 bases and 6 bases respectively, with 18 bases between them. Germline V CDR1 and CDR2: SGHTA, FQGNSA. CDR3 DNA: TGTGCCAGCAGGGCTACTTCAGGGGTGCGCGAGCAGTACTTC. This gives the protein CASRATSGVREQYF.

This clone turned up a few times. This CDR3 reads CASIRSSGSTDTQYF. CDR3 coding DNA: TGTGCCAGCATACGGTCAAGCGGGAGCACAGATACGCAGTATTTT. The V gene is TRBV6-5, the J gene TRBJ2-3, with D tentatively TRBD2 (6 bases). The germline V and J ends were trimmed by 7 bases and 0 bases, with 14 bases remaining between them. Germline V CDR1 and CDR2: MNHEY, SVGAGI. The CDR3 contains 15 residues.

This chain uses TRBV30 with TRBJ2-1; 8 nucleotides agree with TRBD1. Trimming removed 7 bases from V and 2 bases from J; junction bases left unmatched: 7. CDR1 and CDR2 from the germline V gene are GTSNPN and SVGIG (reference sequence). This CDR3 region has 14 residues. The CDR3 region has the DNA TGTGCCTCTTTAAGACAGGGGACCTACAATGAGCAGTTCTTC. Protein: CASLRQGTYNEQFF. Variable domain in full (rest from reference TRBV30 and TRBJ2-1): SQTIHQWPATLVQPVGSPLSLECTVEGTSNPNLYWYRQAAGRGLQLLFYSVGIGQISSEVPQNLSASRPQDRQFILSSKKLLLSDSGFYLCASLRQGTYNEQFFGPGTRLTVL.

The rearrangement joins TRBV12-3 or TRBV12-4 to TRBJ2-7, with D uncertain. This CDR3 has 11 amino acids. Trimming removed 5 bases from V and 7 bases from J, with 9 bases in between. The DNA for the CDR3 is TGTGCCAGCAGTGTAACTGGTGAGCAGTACTTC. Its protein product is CASSVTGEQYF.

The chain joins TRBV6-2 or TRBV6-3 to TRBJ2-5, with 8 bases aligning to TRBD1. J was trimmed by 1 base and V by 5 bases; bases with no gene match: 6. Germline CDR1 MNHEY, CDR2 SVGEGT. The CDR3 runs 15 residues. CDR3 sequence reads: CASSKTGALQETQYF. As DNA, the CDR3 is TGTGCCAGCAGTAAGACAGGGGCTCTCCAAGAGACCCAGTACTTC.

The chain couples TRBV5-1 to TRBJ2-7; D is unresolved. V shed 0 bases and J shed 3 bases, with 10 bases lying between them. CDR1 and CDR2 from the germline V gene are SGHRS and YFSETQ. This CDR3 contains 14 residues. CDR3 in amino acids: CASSLVPGNYEQYF. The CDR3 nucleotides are TGCGCCAGCAGCTTGGTCCCAGGAAACTACGAGCAGTACTTC.

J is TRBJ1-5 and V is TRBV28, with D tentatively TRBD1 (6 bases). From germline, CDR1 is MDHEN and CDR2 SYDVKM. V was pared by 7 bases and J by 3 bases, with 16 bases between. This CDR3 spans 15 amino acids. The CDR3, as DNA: TGTGCCAGCACCATAGACCCAGGGGTCAATCAGCCCCAGCATTTT. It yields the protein CASTIDPGVNQPQHF.

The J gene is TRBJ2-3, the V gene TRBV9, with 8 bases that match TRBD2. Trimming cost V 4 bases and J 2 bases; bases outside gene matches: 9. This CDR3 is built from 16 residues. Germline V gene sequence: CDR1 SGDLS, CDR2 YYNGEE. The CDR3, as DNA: TGTGCCAGCAGCCTCGGGGCGGGAGGATTCACAGATACGCAGTATTTT. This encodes CASSLGAGGFTDTQYF. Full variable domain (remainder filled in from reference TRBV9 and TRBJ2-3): DSGVTQTPKHLITATGQRVTLRCSPRSGDLSVYWYQQSLDQGLQFLIQYYNGEERAKGNILERFSAQQFPDLHSELNLSSLELGDSALYFCASSLGAGGFTDTQYFGPGTRLTVL.